This T cell receptor beta chain was sequenced during a study of blood T cell repertoires in COVID-19. Some clones are missing from TCRdb's copy, which holds only in-frame ones; the method was immunoSEQ multiplex PCR. The sample carries more than 200,000 clones, about 89% recorded once. This CDR3 region has 17 residues. With 4 bases clipped from V and 0 bases from J, the junction kept 6 bases outside the gene matches. CDR1 and CDR2 from the germline V gene are LNHDA and SQIVND (reference sequence). Recovery meant two consecutive negative NP/OP PCR tests, professional clearance, or resolved symptoms. This chain uses TRBV19 with TRBJ2-6, with 7 nucleotides matching TRBD2. Material: PBMCs or T cells enriched from blood (not recorded which). The clonotype originates from a woman in her twenties or thirties who had recovered from COVID-19. The CDR3 region is CASSTQAGSSGANVLTF. In DNA form, the CDR3 reads TGTGCCAGTAGTACTCAAGCGGGGAGCTCTGGGGCCAACGTCCTGACTTTC. The complete variable domain, with remaining parts taken from reference TRBV19 and TRBJ2-6, reads DGGITQSPKYLFRKEGQNVTLSCEQNLNHDAMYWYRQDPGQGLRLIYYSQIVNDFQKGDIAEGYSVSREKKESFPLTVTSAQKNPTAFYLCASSTQAGSSGANVLTFGAGSRLTVL.